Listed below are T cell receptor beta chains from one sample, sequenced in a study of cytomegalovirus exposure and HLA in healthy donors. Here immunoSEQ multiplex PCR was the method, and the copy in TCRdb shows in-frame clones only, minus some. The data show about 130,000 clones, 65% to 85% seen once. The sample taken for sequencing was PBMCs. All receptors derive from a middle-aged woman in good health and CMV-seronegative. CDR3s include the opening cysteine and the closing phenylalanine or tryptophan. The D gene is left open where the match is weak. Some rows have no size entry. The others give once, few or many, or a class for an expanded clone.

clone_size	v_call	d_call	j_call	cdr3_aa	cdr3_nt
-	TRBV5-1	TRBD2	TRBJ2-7	CASSLGTSGPYEQYF	TGCGCCAGCAGCCTTGGGACTAGCGGACCCTACGAGCAGTACTTC
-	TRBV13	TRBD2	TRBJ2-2	CASSGRGLARGELFF	TGTGCCAGCAGTGGACGGGGACTAGCTCGGGGGGAGCTGTTTTTT
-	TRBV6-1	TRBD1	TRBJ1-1	CASSADRVVLTEAFF	TGTGCCAGCAGTGCGGACAGGGTAGTATTAACTGAAGCTTTCTTT
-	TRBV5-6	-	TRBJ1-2	CASSLGGDGRYDYGYTF	TGTGCCAGCAGCTTGGGGGGGGACGGCAGATACGATTATGGCTACACCTTC
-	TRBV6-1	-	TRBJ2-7	CASSESYEQYF	TGTGCCAGCAGTGAGAGCTACGAGCAGTACTTC
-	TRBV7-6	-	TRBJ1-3	CASSRSTAGNTIYF	TGTGCCAGCAGCCGCTCGACAGCTGGAAACACCATATATTTT
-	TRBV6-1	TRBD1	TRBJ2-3	CASRRQGGDTQYF	TGTGCCAGCAGAAGACAGGGGGGGGATACGCAGTATTTT
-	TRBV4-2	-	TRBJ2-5	CASSQERVTSKETQYF	TGTGCCAGCAGCCAAGAGAGGGTGACTTCAAAAGAGACCCAGTACTTC
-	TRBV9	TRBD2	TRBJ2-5	CASSPLAGVRETQYF	TGTGCCAGCAGCCCCCTAGCGGGAGTAAGAGAGACCCAGTACTTC
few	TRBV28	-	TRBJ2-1	CASSPSVGLGTSYNEQFF	TGTGCCAGCAGTCCCTCCGTGGGACTTGGAACCTCCTACAATGAGCAGTTCTTC
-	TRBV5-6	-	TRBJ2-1	CASSLGRSNEQFF	TGTGCCAGCAGCTTGGGACGGAGCAATGAGCAGTTCTTC
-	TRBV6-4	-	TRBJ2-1	CASSAIGGGGDEQFF	TGTGCCAGCAGTGCAATAGGGGGCGGAGGGGATGAGCAGTTCTTC